Sequencing of this TCR beta chain was carried out in a study of T-cell reconstitution after alpha-beta-depleted transplantation in children. CDR3 length equals 14 residues. V gave up 4 bases and J gave up 7 bases; unmatched junction bases: 5. The germline V gene encodes CDR1 KGHSH and CDR2 LQKENI. During its preparation, the TCRbeta library received unique molecular identifiers. Each CDR3 protein gets one entry after TCRdb re-called the PCR reads with MiXCR. The table has a few hundred thousand distinct CDR3 sequences, 10% seen once. This specimen was PBMCs from the stem cell graft donor, taken from the stem cell graft. The chain combines TRBV18 with TRBJ2-7; 12 nucleotides agree with TRBD2. This clonotype originated in a human donor who donated a stem cell graft to a child with acute lymphoblastic leukemia. The CDR3 DNA is TGTGCCAGCTCACAGACTAGCGGGAGTCGGGAGCAGTACTTC. It encodes CASSQTSGSREQYF.